This TCR beta chain was sequenced for a study of cytotoxic CD8 clonotypes in ibrutinib-treated CLL. V was shortened by 1 base and J by 7 bases, with 14 bases between the two germline ends. CDR3 length: 14 amino acids. Germline V lookup: CDR1 SGHTA, CDR2 FQGNSA. Data came from immunoSEQ multiplex PCR; TCRdb stores just in-frame clones and leaves some out. Of approximately 150,000 clones in the sample, approximately 90% were seen once. The receptor was derived from a human donor with chronic lymphocytic leukemia. The rearrangement uses TRBV7-2 and TRBJ2-7, with D perhaps TRBD2 (5 bases). The sequencing here drew on PBMCs, taken at disease progression, from a patient treated with ibrutinib. CDR3 residues: CASSLEYGRGEQYF. CDR3 DNA sequence: TGTGCCAGCAGCTTAGAATATGGCCGCGGGGAGCAGTACTTC.